Listed below are T cell receptor beta chains from one sample, sequenced in a study of T cells after yellow fever vaccination. TCRdb re-called the 5' RACE reads through MiXCR, storing one row per CDR3 protein. Of roughly 170,000 distinct CDR3 sequences listed, approximately 6.2% are singletons. This specimen consisted of CD4+ T cells sorted from PBMCs, obtained on the day of the first yellow fever vaccination. These TCRs come from a young man who received the YFV17D yellow fever vaccine. Both conserved end residues are part of each CDR3. Each record gives: J gene, V gene, D gene, clone size, CDR3 protein, CDR3 DNA. D genes are given only for firm matches. Clone size, where shown, is once, few, many, or a class for clones that have expanded.

>TRBJ1-3|TRBV7-9|NA|many
CASSLWETGNTIYF
TGTGCCAGCAGCTTATGGGAAACTGGAAACACCATATATTTT
>TRBJ2-2|TRBV11-3|TRBD1|many
CASSPQGTNTGELFF
TGTGCCAGCAGCCCACAGGGGACGAACACCGGGGAGCTGTTTTTT
>TRBJ2-3|TRBV2|NA|many
CASNGVFTDTQYF
TGTGCCAGCAACGGGGTTTTCACAGATACGCAGTATTTT
>TRBJ1-2|TRBV27|TRBD1|NA
CASSFGDPGQSYGYTF
TGTGCCAGCAGTTTTGGGGATCCGGGACAGAGCTATGGCTACACCTTC
>TRBJ2-7|TRBV25-1|NA|NA
CASTGHYSYEQYF
TGTGCCAGCACGGGACATTACTCCTACGAGCAGTACTTC
>TRBJ1-2|TRBV2|TRBD1|many
CASGGQGGYGYTF
TGTGCCAGCGGGGGACAGGGGGGCTATGGCTACACCTTC
>TRBJ1-2|TRBV27|NA|few
CASSPNGQLYGYTF
TGTGCCAGCAGTCCCAATGGCCAGCTCTATGGCTACACCTTC
>TRBJ2-3|TRBV11-2|TRBD1|many
CASSPGQVPPTTQYF
TGTGCCAGCAGCCCAGGACAGGTCCCGCCGACGACGCAGTATTTT
>TRBJ2-1|TRBV29-1|NA|many
CSVEWWGSYNEQFF
TGCAGCGTTGAATGGTGGGGGTCCTACAATGAGCAGTTCTTC
>TRBJ1-1|TRBV6-1|NA|NA
CASRFGRLTEAFF
TGTGCCAGCAGATTCGGACGGCTCACTGAAGCTTTCTTT
>TRBJ1-2|TRBV7-2|TRBD1|few
CASSLGQGAHYGYTF
TGTGCCAGCAGCCTGGGACAGGGGGCCCACTATGGCTACACCTTC
>TRBJ1-3|TRBV20-1|NA|few
CSARWGAGNTIYF
TGCAGTGCTAGATGGGGAGCTGGAAACACCATATATTTT
>TRBJ2-7|TRBV20-1|TRBD1|many
CSARAGTVYEQYF
TGCAGTGCTAGAGCTGGGACAGTCTACGAGCAGTACTTC
>TRBJ1-4|TRBV6-5|NA|many
CATKVIRDDEKLFF
TGTGCCACCAAGGTCATCAGGGACGATGAAAAACTGTTTTTT
>TRBJ2-6|TRBV20-1|NA|few
CSARDRGSGANVLTF
TGCAGTGCTAGAGATCGGGGATCTGGGGCCAACGTCCTGACTTTC
>TRBJ2-2|TRBV27|TRBD2|many
CASSWTSGDTGELFF
TGTGCCAGCAGTTGGACTAGCGGGGACACCGGGGAGCTGTTTTTT
>TRBJ1-4|TRBV7-2|TRBD1|NA
CASSFWQGDEKLFF
TGTGCCAGCAGCTTTTGGCAGGGGGACGAAAAACTGTTTTTT
>TRBJ2-1|TRBV28|TRBD2|few
CASIAGGLIDEQFF
TGTGCCAGCATAGCGGGGGGGTTGATCGATGAGCAGTTCTTC
>TRBJ1-3|TRBV7-2|NA|many
CASSSQISGNTIYF
TGTGCCAGCAGCTCCCAAATCTCTGGAAACACCATATATTTT
>TRBJ1-4|TRBV9|TRBD1|NA
CASSPQDRDGASLFF
TGTGCCAGCAGCCCCCAGGACAGGGACGGGGCAAGTCTGTTTTTT
>TRBJ2-3|TRBV20-1|NA|few
CSVLSLGGDTQYF
TGCAGTGTTCTTTCCCTAGGCGGGGATACGCAGTATTTT
>TRBJ2-3|TRBV28|TRBD2|NA
CASSRGGPSTDTQYF
TGTGCCAGCAGCCGCGGGGGGCCTAGCACAGATACGCAGTATTTT
>TRBJ1-1|TRBV12-3/TRBV12-4|NA|many
CASGGSMNTEAFF
TGTGCCAGCGGTGGGTCGATGAACACTGAAGCTTTCTTT
>TRBJ2-1|TRBV5-1|TRBD1|NA
CASSIWDRNNEQFF
TGCGCCAGCAGCATATGGGACAGGAACAATGAGCAGTTCTTC
>TRBJ2-5|TRBV4-2|NA|many
CASSQGPGETQYF
TGTGCCAGCAGCCAGGGGCCCGGGGAGACCCAGTACTTC
>TRBJ2-5|TRBV5-1|TRBD1|few
CASSYGTGQETQYF
TGCGCCAGCAGCTACGGGACAGGACAAGAGACCCAGTACTTC
>TRBJ2-1|TRBV7-6|TRBD1|many
CASSFYAGTGAGNEQFF
TGTGCCAGCAGCTTCTATGCCGGGACAGGGGCAGGGAATGAGCAGTTCTTC
>TRBJ1-1|TRBV6-1|NA|few
CASRPWGGLGTEAFF
TGTGCCAGCAGGCCATGGGGGGGACTGGGCACTGAAGCTTTCTTT
>TRBJ2-2|TRBV5-5|NA|NA
CARGPNRVAGELFF
TGTGCCAGGGGCCCTAATCGAGTGGCCGGGGAGCTGTTTTTT
>TRBJ2-3|TRBV5-1|NA|many
CASSLAVGGDTQYF
TGCGCCAGCAGCTTGGCCGTAGGAGGAGATACGCAGTATTTT
>TRBJ2-3|TRBV7-6|NA|NA
CASRVYLGADTQYF
TGTGCCAGCAGGGTTTACCTGGGAGCAGATACGCAGTATTTT
>TRBJ1-2|TRBV7-3|NA|NA
CASSPGGGQNYGYTF
TGTGCCAGCAGCCCGGGGGGGGGGCAGAACTATGGCTACACCTTC
>TRBJ1-2|TRBV15|TRBD1|few
CATSRDTGGGGYTF
TGTGCCACCAGCAGAGACACAGGGGGCGGTGGCTACACCTTC
>TRBJ1-5|TRBV12-3/TRBV12-4|NA|few
CASTGVYSNQPQHF
TGTGCCAGCACAGGAGTTTATAGCAATCAGCCCCAGCATTTT
>TRBJ1-4|TRBV6-1|NA|few
CAVTGGLTNEKLFF
TGTGCCGTTACGGGAGGCCTCACAAATGAAAAACTGTTTTTT
>TRBJ1-1|TRBV5-1|TRBD1|many
CASSRGQGNTEAFF
TGCGCCAGCAGCAGGGGACAGGGGAACACTGAAGCTTTCTTT
>TRBJ1-4|TRBV4-3|NA|few
CASSQVESEKLFF
TGCGCCAGCAGCCAAGTAGAAAGCGAAAAACTGTTTTTT
>TRBJ2-3|TRBV7-3|NA|many
CASSSIRTDTQYF
TGTGCCAGCAGCTCAATACGCACAGATACGCAGTATTTT
>TRBJ1-2|TRBV12-3/TRBV12-4|NA|NA
CASSLDTFGHGYTF
TGTGCCAGCAGTTTGGATACCTTCGGGCATGGCTACACCTTC
>TRBJ1-1|TRBV5-8|NA|few
CASSSWGGHSTEAFF
TGTGCCAGCAGCTCTTGGGGAGGACATTCCACTGAAGCTTTCTTT
>TRBJ1-4|TRBV9|TRBD1|few
CASSGGQGLFF
TGTGCCAGCAGCGGGGGACAGGGCCTGTTTTTT
>TRBJ2-3|TRBV2|NA|NA
CAGKTDTDTQYF
TGTGCCGGAAAGACGGACACAGATACGCAGTATTTT